This TCR beta chain was profiled in a study of molecular identifiers for immune sequencing clone quantification. In the study overall: Five aliquots were made in replicates from the RNA of approximately 20,000 or 98,000 naive CD8 cells, and four were sequenced. Study-wide points: Whereas clones above 20 RNA copies held under 1% of naive-cell molecules, they held over 97% of effector molecules.

Sorting selected naive CD8 T cells with a CD8+CD4-CCR7+CD45RA+ phenotype. The CDR3 has 24 amino acids. CDR1 and CDR2 (germline): SGHVS, FNYEAQ. Turning to this clonotype: Its antigen is as yet unknown. Compared with germline, one end of the junction differs, possibly owing to a read error.

Bulk TCR libraries were made with methods that had been previously described and with listed TCR primers. TCRdb itself ran the PCR reads through MiXCR, one entry per CDR3 protein. The sample consists of 490,000 or so distinct CDR3 sequences, around 23% of them appearing once. The chain joins TRBV7-6 to TRBJ2-5; D might be TRBD1 or TRBD2, each matching 9 bases. The TCR comes from a human donor in good health. Some libraries in this study had Jurkat cell RNA spiked in. The sequencing sample was made of naive CD8+ T cells from blood, with Jurkat cell RNA spiked in. Subset denoted: FACS-sorted CD8+CD4-CCR7+CD45RA+ naive T cells. CDR3 bases: TGTGCCGGCAGCCCCGTCCTGGGACAGGGTTTATTCGTGCGGACTAGCGACAAACAAGAGACCCAGTACTTC. Translating gives CAGSPVLGQGLFVRTSDKQETQYF.